This record concerns one TCR beta chain sequence. The specificity of this receptor is unknown. Within one base of it there is no much larger clone, and no base qualities were kept. In total, roughly 710 healthy bone marrow donors made up the cohort. Cohort members were all nominally healthy when sampled, although unrecorded immune exposures were likely present. The donor tested CMV seropositive and was one of the 289 seropositive cohort members. Every donor gave a peripheral blood sample, and the peripheral blood mononuclear cells from that sample were used for TCR beta sequencing. The Qiagen DNeasy Blood Extraction Kit was used to extract genomic DNA from the blood cell samples. Libraries came from the immunoSEQ multiplex PCR assay. A mixture of 60 forward primers for TCR Vbeta segments and 13 reverse primers for TCR Jbeta segments was used in the multiplex PCR. The CDR3 region of rearranged TCR beta genes was amplified from genomic DNA by a multiplex PCR assay. The amplified TCR beta libraries were sequenced on the Illumina HiSeq System as 87-base-pair reads. Under the source paper's analysis protocol: In a later analysis, tens of millions of unique TCR beta chains were counted across the roughly 610 repertoires, and about 10 million of these chains were shared by at least two donors. Raw reads were error-corrected and collapsed into unique sequences by a nearest-neighbor algorithm in which closely related sequences were merged to remove PCR and sequencing errors. V, D and J gene segments were assigned by aligning CDR3 sequences to IMGT reference sequences. For a sequence to be retained, at least a six-nucleotide match to both a V gene segment and a J gene segment was required. Rearrangements were classified as productive when the CDR3 lacked stop codons and remained in frame with V and J, and all other rearrangements were classified as non-productive. Following IMGT convention, CDR3 was defined as the stretch from the second conserved V-encoded cysteine up to the conserved J-encoded phenylalanine. The earlier analysis of fewer than 700 of the donors excluded sequences that lacked an unambiguous match to a single V gene segment. In an earlier analysis of approximately 550 of the donors, V segments were called functional above 56.7% productive rearrangements and were called segregating when the between-donor standard deviation exceeded 5%. To diagnose cytomegalovirus status from the catalog of TCR beta chain sequences, a statistical classification framework was built. A later analysis assigned V and J genes by comparing TCR nucleotide sequences with IMGT/GENE-DB human TR gene sequences. In a later analysis, CDR3 sequences and most-parsimonious VDJ recombination scenarios were assigned using the TCRdist pipeline. A later analysis defined each TCR beta chain by its CDR3 amino acid sequence plus V-gene family, and excluded reads lacking a unique V-gene family. A later analysis removed over 500 highly shared, low-generation-probability nucleotide sequences to deal with suspected cross-contamination and a sequencing artifact. In a later analysis, a clonal expansion index was calculated for each public chain from normalized within-repertoire ranks of inferred template counts. In a later analysis, generation probabilities were computed with a VDJ recombination model fitted to out-of-frame rearrangements, and the resulting probabilities were checked against IGoR. Hypergeometric tests were used in a later analysis to score TCR-TCR, TCR-HLA and TCR-CMV co-occurrence, with a repertoire-size bias correction applied to the TCR pairs. In a later analysis, false discovery rates were estimated by permuting HLA or CMV assignments 20 times. In a later analysis, co-occurring TCRs were grouped using DBSCAN, and TCRdist sequence similarity was added for clustering within HLA-allele-positive subsets. Repertoires with fewer than 30,000 or more than 120,000 public chains, plus five repertoires with anomalous nucleotide sharing, were excluded from co-occurrence clustering. What TCRdb holds here is the immuneACCESS table cut down to in-frame rearrangements. Part of the clones is not present; checked against another copy, under half of the missing clones reflect an unresolved V gene, and the others are unexplained. For V, J and clone size, that table is used; D and trimming come from the DNA. For this sample the table gives about 150,000 clones, of which around 82% were detected only once. 6.5% to 7.5% of the sample lies in the top ten.

This sample is part of a study of cytomegalovirus exposure and HLA in healthy donors (dated by TCRdb to the late 2010s). A note on the overall study: An earlier analysis of some 550 of the donors reported 250 to 300 Gb of sequence data and 117 million unique TCR beta sequences from 150 million to 200 million T cells. In the later analysis, no new phenotypic data were used to find candidate immune exposures; instead, reliance was placed on TCR beta sequences and their occurrence across donors. In an earlier analysis of 500 to 650 of the donors, high-throughput TCR beta sequencing was used to judge whether each TCR beta V gene segment behaved as functional or pseudogenic. The aim of the study was to test whether cataloging public T cell receptors could identify signatures of past pathogen exposure. Among about 400 genotyped donors of the cohort, an average of around 220,000 unique TCR beta nucleotide sequences was sequenced per donor, of which 15% to 20% were non-productive. An early release that covered about 600 HLA-typed donors contained approximately 300 gigabases of sequencing data and 65 million to 100 million unique TCR sequences. Among the roughly 390 genotyped donors, roughly 80% belonged to the genetic ancestry cluster associated with self-reported Caucasian donors. In addition to the first cohort of 650 to 750 subjects, a separate validation cohort of 130 or so different subjects was used. Typing coverage varied by locus: about 620-630 donors for A, B, C, DRB1 and DQB1; under 550 for DQA1; about 600 for DPA1; fewer than 480 for DPB1. HLA typing covered class I and class II loci at four-digit resolution. Four to six DR-DQ haplotypes were handled as single units for association and clustering, since linkage in the cohort was strong. The study profiled the T cell repertoires of 550 to 700 subjects by immunosequencing and related them to cytomegalovirus serostatus. In a later genetic analysis, genome-wide SNP genotypes for about 55% of the roughly 700 donors were used, and that subset was treated as a discovery cohort. High-throughput TCR immunosequencing, statistical association of individual TCRs with disease status, and machine learning were combined to predict cytomegalovirus infection status. To study patterns of TCR occurrence, a later analysis re-analyzed previously published TCR beta repertoires from 666 donors and added high-resolution HLA genotyping. Every repertoire in the discovery cohort had been generated on one and the same sequencing platform. Alongside the repertoire data, information on donor age, sex, ethnicity and CMV serostatus was compiled. Beyond this particular receptor, the publication reports: Some IMGT-functional V segments, including TRBV6-2 and TRBV6-3, could not be told apart with the 87-base-pair reads, so those segments were excluded. Three of the identified cytomegalovirus-associated TCR beta chains were confirmed in vitro to be specific for cytomegalovirus antigens. The cohort was sequenced for TCR beta chains only, and without alpha or paired-chain data the features that could be detected were limited. In a later analysis, most CMV-associated TCR beta chains were found to appear HLA-restricted, with HLA associations seemingly driven largely by CMV exposure. When HLA alleles, especially DR and DQ, strongly co-occurred, attributing TCR associations to individual alleles was difficult. Approximately 18 rarely observed V segments, including chromosome 9 orphons, were excluded from the earlier analysis of approximately 500 of the donors because counts were too low. At a false discovery rate of 0.05, a later analysis linked 15,000 to 20,000 TCR beta sequences to specific HLA alleles. In a later analysis, HLA-associated TCR beta chains showed more clonal expansion and lower generation probabilities than non-associated chains that were equally common. A cluster of highly shared sequence variants was judged likely to represent a technical artifact of the sequencing pipeline. The study listed over 150 TCR beta chains as associated with cytomegalovirus. V-gene and J-gene trimming of TCR beta chains was associated with a missense DCLRE1C variant in a later genetic analysis, and the association was replicated in an independent cohort. Immune exposure information for the cohort was limited to CMV serostatus. In an earlier analysis of under 600 of the donors, most TCR beta V segments were observed in productive rearrangements about 90% or about 30% of the time, broadly matching IMGT annotations. Because HLA typing was missing for some donors at each locus, association tests included only the typed subset. A later analysis reported that several top co-occurrence clusters appeared linked to parvovirus B19, influenza, CMV and Epstein-Barr virus. Correlated functional status among segregating V segments might reflect linkage disequilibrium, but an unknown experimental factor could not be ruled out. It was suggested by the authors that the approach could potentially be generalized to other disease states and immunological phenotypes. The classifier was reported to diagnose cytomegalovirus status with high specificity and sensitivity in both the original cohort and the validation cohort. Compared with the approximately 670-donor mean, donors in an Asian-associated ancestry cluster had fewer N-insertions in productive TCRs, according to a later genetic analysis. A further reported finding was that TCR beta sequences accurately predicted the HLA-A and HLA-B alleles for most subjects in the first cohort. While some public TCRs were present in many individuals, most TCR sequences turned up only very rarely across donors. In a later analysis, TCR association rates were found to vary across HLA loci, with the most associated TCRs seen for DRB1 alleles and the fewest for HLA-C alleles. The presence/absence analyses assumed that sequencing depth was roughly uniform across donors, and that assumption may not be true.

CDR1 and CDR2, per the germline V gene, are LGHNA and YSLEER. The CDR3 starts with the cysteine, ends with the phenylalanine, and has 17 residues. Just CDR3 DNA is preserved here, 51 bases in frame from base 1. V is cut back by 2 bases and J by 6 bases, with 7 bases in the junction unmatched. This TCR derives from a woman in her 50s in good health and CMV-seropositive. The sequence links TRBV4-3 to TRBJ2-2, and 12 junction bases match TRBD1. Source material: PBMCs. The encoded CDR3 is CASSQFTGQGAAGELFF. The DNA is TGCGCCAGCAGCCAATTTACGGGACAGGGGGCAGCCGGGGAGCTGTTTTTT.